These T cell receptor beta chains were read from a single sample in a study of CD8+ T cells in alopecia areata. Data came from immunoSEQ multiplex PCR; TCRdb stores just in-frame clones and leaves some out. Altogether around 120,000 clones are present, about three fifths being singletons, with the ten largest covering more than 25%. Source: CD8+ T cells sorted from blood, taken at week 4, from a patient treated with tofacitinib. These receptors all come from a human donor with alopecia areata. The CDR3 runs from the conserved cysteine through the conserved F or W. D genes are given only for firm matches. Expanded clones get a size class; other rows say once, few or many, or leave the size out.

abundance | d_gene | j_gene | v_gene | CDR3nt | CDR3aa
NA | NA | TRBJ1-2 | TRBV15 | TGTGCCACCAGCCCTAGTTCCGGGACACCTTACTATGGCTACACCTTC | CATSPSSGTPYYGYTF
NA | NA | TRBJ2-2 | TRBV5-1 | TGCGCCAGCAGCTTCGATAGCGGGGAGCTGTTTTTT | CASSFDSGELFF
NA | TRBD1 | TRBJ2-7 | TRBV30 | TGTGCCTGGAGAGGGGGCTCGTCCTACGAGCAGTACTTC | CAWRGGSSYEQYF
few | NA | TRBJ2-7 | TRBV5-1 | TGCGCCAGCAGCTTAGCTCCTAGTCCAGTGGTCTACGAGCAGTACTTC | CASSLAPSPVVYEQYF
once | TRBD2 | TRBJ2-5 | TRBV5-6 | TGTGCCAGCAGCTTGTTAGCGGGGGCCCTTGGGGAGACCCAGTACTTC | CASSLLAGALGETQYF
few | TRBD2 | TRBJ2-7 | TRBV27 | TGTGCCAGCAGTTTCATTGCGGGGGGGCGCGAGCAGTACTTC | CASSFIAGGREQYF
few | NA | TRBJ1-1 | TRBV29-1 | TGCAGCGTCTCGGGGGGGCTGAACACTGAAGCTTTCTTT | CSVSGGLNTEAFF
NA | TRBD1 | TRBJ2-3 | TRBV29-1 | TGCAGCGTTGAAGATCCGGGACAGGGGTTCAGCACAGATACGCAGTATTTT | CSVEDPGQGFSTDTQYF
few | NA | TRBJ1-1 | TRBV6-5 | TGTGCCAGCAGGTGGGAGGGAAGTGTAACTGAAGCTTTCTTT | CASRWEGSVTEAFF
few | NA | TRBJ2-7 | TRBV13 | TGTGCCAGCAGCACCAATTGGGGCTACGAGCAGTACTTC | CASSTNWGYEQYF
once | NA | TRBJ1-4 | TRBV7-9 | TGTGCCAGCAGCCAGACAGGAGGTGGTGAAAAACTGTTTTTT | CASSQTGGGEKLFF
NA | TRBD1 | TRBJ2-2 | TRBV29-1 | TGCAGCGTTGAAGGGACAGGGAGCACCGGGGAGCTGTTTTTT | CSVEGTGSTGELFF
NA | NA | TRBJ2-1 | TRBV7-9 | TGTGCCAGCAGCCCGACATTAAGCTCCTACAATGAGCAGTTCTTC | CASSPTLSSYNEQFF
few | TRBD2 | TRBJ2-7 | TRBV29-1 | TGCAGCGTTGAAGTCCGTCGGGGGGGTTACGAGCAGTACTTC | CSVEVRRGGYEQYF
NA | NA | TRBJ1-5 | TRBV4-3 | TGCGCCAGCAGCCAAGAGCAGGCAGGGTGGGATCAGCCCCAGCATTTT | CASSQEQAGWDQPQHF
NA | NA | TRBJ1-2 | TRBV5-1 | TGCGCCAGCAGCGAAGATAAGAACTATGGCTACACCTTC | CASSEDKNYGYTF
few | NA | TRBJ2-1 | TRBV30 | TGTGCCTGGAGTGAGGGGGTCGCCGACAATGAGCAGTTCTTC | CAWSEGVADNEQFF
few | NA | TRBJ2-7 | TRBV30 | TGTGCCTGGAGCCCCGGGACCGGATCCTACGAGCAGTACTTC | CAWSPGTGSYEQYF
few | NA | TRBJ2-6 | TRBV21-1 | TGTGCCAGCAGCAACAGATCCTCTGGGGCCAACGTCCTGACTTTC | CASSNRSSGANVLTF
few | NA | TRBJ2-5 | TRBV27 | TGTGCCAGCAGTCGTTTTGGGCAGGGGATCAAGACCCAGTACTTC | CASSRFGQGIKTQYF
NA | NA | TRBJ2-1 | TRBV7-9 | TGTGCCAGCAGCAGCGGTAGTGAGCAGTTCTTC | CASSSGSEQFF
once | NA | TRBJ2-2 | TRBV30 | TGTGCCTGGATCGTCCGGGAAGCCGGGGAGCTGTTTTTT | CAWIVREAGELFF
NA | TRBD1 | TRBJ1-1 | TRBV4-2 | TGTGCCAGCAGCCGAGCCGGGACAGGGAACACTGAAGCTTTCTTT | CASSRAGTGNTEAFF
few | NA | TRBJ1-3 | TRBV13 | TGTGCCAGCAGCTTTATAACTCAGGGTTCTGGAAACACCATATATTTT | CASSFITQGSGNTIYF
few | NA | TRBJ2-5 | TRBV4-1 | TGCGCCAGCAGCCAAGAGGGAGAGACCCAGTACTTC | CASSQEGETQYF
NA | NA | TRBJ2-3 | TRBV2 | TGTGCCAGCAGTGACGGGAGTAGCACAGATACGCAGTATTTT | CASSDGSSTDTQYF
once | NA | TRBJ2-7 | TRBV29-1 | TGCAGCGTTGAACCGGATTCCTACGAGCAGTACTTC | CSVEPDSYEQYF
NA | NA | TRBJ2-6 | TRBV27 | TGTGCCAGCAGTACCGCCTCTGGGGCCAACGTCCTGACTTTC | CASSTASGANVLTF
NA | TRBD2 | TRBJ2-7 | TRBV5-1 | TGCGCCAGCAGCTTGGTGTTAGCGGGGTCCTACGAGCAGTACTTC | CASSLVLAGSYEQYF
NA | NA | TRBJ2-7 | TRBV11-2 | TGTGCCAGCAGCCCAAGGACGGGCGGGGACGAGCAGTACTTC | CASSPRTGGDEQYF
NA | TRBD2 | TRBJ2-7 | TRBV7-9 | TGTGCCAGCAGCCACTCCCGGACTAGCGGGGATTACGAGCAGTACTTC | CASSHSRTSGDYEQYF
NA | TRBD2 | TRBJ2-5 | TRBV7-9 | TGTGCCAGCAGCTGGCTAGCGGGGGGGCAGGAGACCCAGTACTTC | CASSWLAGGQETQYF
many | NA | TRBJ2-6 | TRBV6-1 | TGTGCCAGCAGTGAAGCACACTCTGGGGCCAACGTCCTGACTTTC | CASSEAHSGANVLTF
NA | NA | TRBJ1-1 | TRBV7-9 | TGTGCCAGCAGCTTAGGATCCGGAGCGAACACTGAAGCTTTCTTT | CASSLGSGANTEAFF
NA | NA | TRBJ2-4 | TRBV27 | TGTGCCAGCAGTTTAGGAAACATTCAGTACTTC | CASSLGNIQYF
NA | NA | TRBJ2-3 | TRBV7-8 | TGTGCCAGCCTAAGAACGGGGCGGGTGACAGATACGCAGTATTTT | CASLRTGRVTDTQYF
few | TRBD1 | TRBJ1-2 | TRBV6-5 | TGTGCCAGCAGTTACTCCGGGACAGGGGGTGGCTACACCTTC | CASSYSGTGGGYTF
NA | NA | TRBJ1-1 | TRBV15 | TGTGCCACCAGCACCGCGGGACGGTTGAACACTGAAGCTTTCTTT | CATSTAGRLNTEAFF